The rows below give T cell receptor beta chains drawn from one sample of a study of blood T cell repertoires in COVID-19. Clones were read by immunoSEQ multiplex PCR, and TCRdb kept only the in-frame ones, dropping some. The table records about 270,000 clones, around 84% of them present only once. The sample taken for sequencing was PBMCs or T cells enriched from blood (not recorded which). Source of these receptors: a man younger than 30 who had recovered from COVID-19. Each CDR3 is given with its conserved first and last residue. Each record gives: V gene, J gene, CDR3 protein.

>TRBV2|TRBJ2-1
CASNGFSYNEQFF
>TRBV12-3/TRBV12-4|TRBJ2-7
CASSPRGQGEQYF
>TRBV4-1|TRBJ2-1
CASSQDSTYNEQFF
>TRBV3-1/TRBV3-2|TRBJ2-3
CASSPLSRVADTQYF
>TRBV5-1|TRBJ1-1
CASSLAEVNTEAFF
>TRBV28|TRBJ1-4
CASSARTGRPIEKLFF
>TRBV7-9|TRBJ1-1
CASSRTRGGPEAFF
>TRBV29-1|TRBJ2-7
CSVEHRGGSYEQYF
>TRBV12-3/TRBV12-4|TRBJ1-1
CASSRRGDEAFF
>TRBV7-2|TRBJ1-2
CASSKAGTGLRRGYTF
>TRBV4-1|TRBJ1-2
CASSQEPGTNYGYTF
>TRBV11-3|TRBJ1-4
CASSLQQGGTTNEKLFF
>TRBV5-1|TRBJ1-3
CASSLGTSSDTIYF
>TRBV10-2|TRBJ2-1
CASSVLQGSQFF
>TRBV10-3|TRBJ2-5
CAISDPQDSLQETQYF
>TRBV4-2|TRBJ2-1
CASRLAANEQFF
>TRBV29-1|TRBJ1-1
CSVERLMNTEAFF
>TRBV19|TRBJ1-4
CASSMLQTNEKLFF
>TRBV6-5|TRBJ1-1
CASKTTGAGNTEAFF
>TRBV9|TRBJ1-1
CASTPPGGFGYTEAFF
>TRBV7-9|TRBJ2-3
CASSLKQGGDTQYF
>TRBV5-8|TRBJ2-2
CASSLGQGPGELFF
>TRBV5-6|TRBJ1-5
CASSLKQGGQPQHF
>TRBV27|TRBJ2-7
CASSLITGVSYEQYF
>TRBV3-1/TRBV3-2|TRBJ1-5
CASSLGQYQPQHF
>TRBV27|TRBJ2-7
CASSFEVPMAGPNYEQYF
>TRBV7-2|TRBJ2-1
CASSLPGQGYFF
>TRBV24-1|TRBJ2-1
CATSDFSGQEQFF
>TRBV30|TRBJ2-3
CAWSVAGTGDTQYF
>TRBV7-3|TRBJ2-3
CASSKGAGTDTQYF
>TRBV6-1|TRBJ2-1
CASSEVAGENNEQFF
>TRBV7-8|TRBJ2-3
CASSWTSEADTQYF
>TRBV7-8|TRBJ1-1
CASSHGQGGTEAFF
>TRBV19|TRBJ2-2
CASSIGWGFLFF
>TRBV12-5|TRBJ1-2
CASGGSYGYTF
>TRBV6-5|TRBJ2-7
CASRPGGFSSYEQYF
>TRBV4-1|TRBJ2-2
CASSQGLIAGGITGELFF
>TRBV7-8|TRBJ1-3
CASSLGQGGASGNTIYF
>TRBV28|TRBJ2-7
CASSFRASKVDF
>TRBV19|TRBJ1-6
CASSIGEGMDSPLHF
>TRBV7-9|TRBJ2-1
CASSFQLAGDEQFF
>TRBV6-1|TRBJ1-3
CASSEDGGLSGNTIYF
>TRBV3-1/TRBV3-2|TRBJ2-7
CASSQIAGESEQYF
>TRBV21-1|TRBJ2-4
CASRTPCDRGCSWAKNIQYF
>TRBV3-1/TRBV3-2|TRBJ2-7
CASSQAAASSYEQYF
>TRBV19|TRBJ2-7
CASSIFDSYEQYF
>TRBV2|TRBJ1-5
CASSEAGGAQPQHF
>TRBV3-1/TRBV3-2|TRBJ2-4
CASSQAGLAGSKNIQYF
>TRBV6-5|TRBJ2-7
CASSPLAGAYEQYF
>TRBV19|TRBJ2-2
CASSPPPNRETNTGELFF
>TRBV4-1|TRBJ1-5
CASSQDNARRGNQPQHF
>TRBV19|TRBJ2-6
CASKTDHSGANVLTF
>TRBV7-9|TRBJ2-5
CASRARTGQETQYF
>TRBV7-9|TRBJ1-4
CASSSTSAANEKLFF
>TRBV27|TRBJ2-7
CASSYFSGSSYEQYF